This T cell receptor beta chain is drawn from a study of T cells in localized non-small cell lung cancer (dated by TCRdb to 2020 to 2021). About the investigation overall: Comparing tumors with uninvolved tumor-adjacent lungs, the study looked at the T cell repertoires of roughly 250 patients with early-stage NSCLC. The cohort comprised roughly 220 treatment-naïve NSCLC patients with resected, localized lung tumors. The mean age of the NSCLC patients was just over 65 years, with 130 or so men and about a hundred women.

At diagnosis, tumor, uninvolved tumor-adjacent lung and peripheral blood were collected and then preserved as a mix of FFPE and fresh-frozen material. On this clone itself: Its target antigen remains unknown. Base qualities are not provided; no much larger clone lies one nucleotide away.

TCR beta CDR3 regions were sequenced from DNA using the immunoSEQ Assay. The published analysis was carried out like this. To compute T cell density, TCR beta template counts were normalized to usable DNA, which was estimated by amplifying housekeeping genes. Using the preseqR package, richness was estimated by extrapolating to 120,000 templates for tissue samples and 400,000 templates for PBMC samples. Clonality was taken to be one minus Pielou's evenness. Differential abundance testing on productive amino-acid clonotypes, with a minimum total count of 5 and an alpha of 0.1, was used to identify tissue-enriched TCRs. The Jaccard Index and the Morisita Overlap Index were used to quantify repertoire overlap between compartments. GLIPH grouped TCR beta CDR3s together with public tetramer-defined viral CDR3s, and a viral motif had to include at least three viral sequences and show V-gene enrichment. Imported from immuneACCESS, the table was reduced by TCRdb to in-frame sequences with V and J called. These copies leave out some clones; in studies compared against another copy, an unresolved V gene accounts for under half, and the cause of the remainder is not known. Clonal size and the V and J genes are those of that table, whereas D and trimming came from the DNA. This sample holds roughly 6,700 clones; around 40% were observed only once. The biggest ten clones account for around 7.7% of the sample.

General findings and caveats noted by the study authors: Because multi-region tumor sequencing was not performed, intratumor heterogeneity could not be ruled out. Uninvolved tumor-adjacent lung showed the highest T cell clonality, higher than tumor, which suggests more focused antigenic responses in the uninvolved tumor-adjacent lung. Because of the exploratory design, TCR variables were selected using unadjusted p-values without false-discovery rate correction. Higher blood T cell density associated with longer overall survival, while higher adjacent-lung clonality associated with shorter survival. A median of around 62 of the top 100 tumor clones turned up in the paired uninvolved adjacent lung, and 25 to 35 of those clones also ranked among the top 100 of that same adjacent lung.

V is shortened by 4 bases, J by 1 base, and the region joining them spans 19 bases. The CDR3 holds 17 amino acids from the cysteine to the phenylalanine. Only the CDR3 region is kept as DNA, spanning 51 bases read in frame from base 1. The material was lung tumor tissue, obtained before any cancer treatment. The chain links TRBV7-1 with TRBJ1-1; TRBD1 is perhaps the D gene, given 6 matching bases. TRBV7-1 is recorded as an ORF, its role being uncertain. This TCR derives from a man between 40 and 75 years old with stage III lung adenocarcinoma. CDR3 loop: CASSFFSRGQTNTEAFF. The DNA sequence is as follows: TGTGCCAGCAGCTTTTTTTCCAGGGGCCAGACGAACACTGAAGCTTTCTTT.